The subject of this entry is one T cell receptor beta chain. Its cognate antigen is unknown. The data originate from a study of T cell repertoires in cytomegalovirus infection. Across the whole study: Epitope selection comprised recently identified HLA-C-restricted CMV epitopes and well-studied HLA-B-restricted CMV epitopes. In public TCR beta signatures, there were indications of both CMV infection and matching HLA type. Study results and limitations: Ex vivo, HLA-C-restricted CMV-specific TCR beta clonotypes prevailed over the rest of the response. The cumulative frequency of public TCR beta families identified carriers of CMV plus the relevant HLA.

Germline values: CDR1 MNHEY, CDR2 SVGEGT. J gave up 1 base and V 7 bases, and 18 bases lay outside the gene matches. CDR3 length equals 19 residues. Via MiXCR, TCRdb re-called the reads, giving one row per CDR3 protein. The sample has about 570,000 distinct CDR3 sequences, roughly 43% seen once. The rearrangement uses TRBV6-2 or TRBV6-3 and TRBJ2-1, with 8 bases lining up with TRBD2. The input for sequencing was cultured PBMCs, taken from culture after CMV antigen stimulation. The clonotype originates from a human donor in good health (CMV status not recorded). Some clones in this sample may be carry-over from other donors' samples. The CDR3 DNA sequence: TGTGCCAGCACCGAAATCCTCAGCGGGAGTTTAAGATCCTACAATGAGCAGTTCTTC. Translated, it gives CASTEILSGSLRSYNEQFF.